This T cell receptor beta chain was sequenced in a study of vaccination and CD4 T cells after COVID-19. Study context: Post-diagnosis, post-COVID samples were collected after a median around 100 days, ranging 35 to 161. Study findings and constraints: Analysis of convalescent patients found that 304 of 307 vaccine-specific clones were spike mono-reactive. In median terms, SARS-CoV-2-reactive clonotypes went from about 20 to 38, a nonsignificant rise. With convalescent patients, a median about 87% of reactive clones emerged solely after vaccination.

A word on this clonotype: Its matching antigen is unknown.

V dropped 4 bases and J dropped 3 bases, with 19 bases sitting between them. Germline-derived CDR1 and CDR2 are SEHNR and FQNEAQ (reference sequence). This CDR3 has 16 amino acids. TCRdb ran MiXCR on the PCR reads and lists one entry per CDR3 protein. The sample comprises roughly 16,000 distinct CDR3 sequences, around 66% of which are singletons, and roughly 1.1% rests with the top ten. This clonotype originated in a human donor who had recovered from COVID-19. Sequences were derived from CD4+ T cells from blood, sampled after SARS-CoV-2 vaccination. This chain uses TRBV7-9 with TRBJ2-7; a weak D match, TRBD1 (6 bases). This CDR3 reads CASSYGPRGDLYEQYF. The CDR3 DNA sequence: TGTGCCAGCAGCTATGGACCCAGGGGTGATCTCTACGAGCAGTACTTC.